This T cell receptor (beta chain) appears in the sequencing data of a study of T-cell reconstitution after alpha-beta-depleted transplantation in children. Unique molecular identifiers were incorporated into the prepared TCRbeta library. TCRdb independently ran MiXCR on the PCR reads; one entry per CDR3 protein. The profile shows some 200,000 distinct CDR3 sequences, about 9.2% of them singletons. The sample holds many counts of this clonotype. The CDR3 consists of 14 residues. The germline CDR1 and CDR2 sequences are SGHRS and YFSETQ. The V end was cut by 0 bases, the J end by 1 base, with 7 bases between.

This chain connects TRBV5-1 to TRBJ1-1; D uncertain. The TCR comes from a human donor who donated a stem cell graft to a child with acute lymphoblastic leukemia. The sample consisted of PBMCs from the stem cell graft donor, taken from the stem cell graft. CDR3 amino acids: CASSLEGSNTEAFF. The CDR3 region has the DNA TGCGCCAGCAGCTTGGAAGGTTCGAACACTGAAGCTTTCTTT. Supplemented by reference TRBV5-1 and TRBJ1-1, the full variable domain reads KAGVTQTPRYLIKTRGQQVTLSCSPISGHRSVSWYQQTPGQGLQFLFEYFSETQRNKGNFPGRFSGRQFSNSRSEMNVSTLELGDSALYLCASSLEGSNTEAFFGQGTRLTVV.